This passage covers 32 T cell receptor beta chains from one sample sequenced in a study of blood T cell repertoires in COVID-19. Generated by immunoSEQ multiplex PCR, the TCRdb table keeps only in-frame clones and is missing some. The sample lists roughly 180,000 clones, roughly three quarters seen once, with around 8.1% in the top ten. Sequenced input: peripheral blood. Receptors were obtained from a woman in her fifties or sixties with active or convalescent COVID-19.

The CDR3 nucleotides are TGTGCCAGCAGCTTGGCCCTCAGGTCCGATCAGCCCCAGCATTTT. As protein: CASSLALRSDQPQHF. V is TRBV5-5 and J is TRBJ1-5; D is unclear. V lost 0 bases to trimming and J lost 5 bases, with 12 bases between them. Per the germline V gene, CDR1 is SGHKS and CDR2 is YYEKEE (reference sequence). The CDR3 runs 15 residues.

V gene TRBV30 combines with J gene TRBJ2-3; 7 bases map to TRBD1. Germline CDR1 reads GTSNPN; CDR2 reads SVGIG (reference sequence). Germline trimming cut 1 base from V and 4 bases from J; bases unmatched to any gene: 5. This CDR3 is built from 14 residues. The CDR3 sequence is CAWSEGQPADTQYF. The CDR3 nucleotides read TGTGCCTGGAGTGAGGGACAGCCGGCAGATACGCAGTATTTT.

The rearrangement links TRBV28 to TRBJ1-1; D remains unclear. The CDR3 is made up of 12 amino acids. The germline gives CDR1 MDHEN, CDR2 SYDVKM. Trimming removed 7 bases from V and 1 base from J, with 7 bases in between. In DNA, the CDR3 is TGTGCCAGCACACCTAAGAACACTGAAGCTTTCTTT. Encoded protein: CASTPKNTEAFF.

This chain joins TRBV28 and TRBJ2-7; TRBD1 aligns across 9 bases. The germline gives CDR1 MDHEN, CDR2 SYDVKM. V shed 5 bases and J 0 bases; nucleotides not matched to a gene: 5. The CDR3 extends over 15 amino acids. CDR3 sequence reads: CASSPGTGSSYEQYF. CDR3 coding DNA: TGTGCCAGCAGTCCAGGGACAGGGAGCTCCTACGAGCAGTACTTC.

This clone was detected ten times or more. The chain has TRBV5-4 and TRBJ1-2; D call uncertain. The CDR3 length is 15 residues. Germline V gene lookup returns CDR1 SGHNT and CDR2 YYREEE (reference sequence). Trimming stripped 1 base from V and 0 bases from J, with 10 bases between. CDR3 sequence: CASSLYGISNYGYTF. The CDR3 DNA reads as TGTGCCAGCAGCTTGTACGGGATCTCTAACTATGGCTACACCTTC.

The chain has TRBV7-9 and TRBJ1-5; possibly TRBD1 for D (6 bases). Germline V gives CDR1 SEHNR, CDR2 FQNEAQ (reference sequence). This CDR3 contains 14 residues. V was cut by 4 bases and J by 4 bases, with 11 bases left in between. The CDR3 nucleotides read TGTGCCAGCAGCTCAGGACAGTCGAATCAGCCCCAGCATTTT. Protein sequence: CASSSGQSNQPQHF.

This chain uses TRBV3-1 (or the pseudogene TRBV3-2) with TRBJ1-1; D unclear. Trimming cost V 6 bases and J 0 bases, with 14 bases left between them. The CDR3 is 15 residues long. CDR1 and CDR2 (germline): LGHDT, YNNKEL (reference sequence). DNA for the CDR3: TGTGCCAGCAGTCCCCAGGTTCGAATGAACACTGAAGCTTTCTTT. Its translation: CASSPQVRMNTEAFF.

This clone was counted a single time. CDR3 sequence (DNA): TGCAGCGTTGGGGGGACAGGTACTAATGAAAAACTGTTTTTT. Protein product: CSVGGTGTNEKLFF. This chain connects TRBV29-1 to TRBJ1-4, with 8 bases lining up with TRBD1. J lost 2 bases, V lost 4 bases, and 3 bases had no gene match. The CDR3 loop spans 14 amino acids. Germline-derived CDR1 and CDR2 are SQVTM and ANQGSEA.

The gene calls are TRBV7-9 and TRBJ2-7; no clear D gene. Germline V gene sequence: CDR1 SEHNR, CDR2 FQNEAQ (reference sequence). The CDR3 sequence is 13 residues long. The V gene lost 2 bases and the J gene lost 0 bases, with 5 bases spanning the gap. CDR3 residues: CASSLLTSYEQYF. In DNA, the CDR3 is TGTGCCAGCAGCTTACTAACCTCCTACGAGCAGTACTTC.

This chain joins TRBV5-5 and TRBJ1-6; 7 nucleotides line up with TRBD1. The CDR3 consists of 16 residues. The junction had 9 bases not matched to a gene; V was cut back by 0 bases and J by 9 bases. Per the germline V gene, CDR1 is SGHKS and CDR2 is YYEKEE (reference sequence). The CDR3 is CASSLGQGQNSSPLHF. Here the CDR3 DNA reads TGTGCCAGCAGCTTGGGACAGGGTCAAAACAGTTCACCCCTCCACTTT.

The chain combines TRBV18 with TRBJ1-1; D possibly corresponds to TRBD1 (5 bases). The V end lost 2 bases, the J end lost 3 bases, and 16 bases lay between the germline ends. From germline, CDR1 is KGHSH and CDR2 LQKENI. This CDR3 spans 16 amino acids. The CDR3 sequence: CASSPIRAGQDTEAFF. DNA of the CDR3: TGTGCCAGCTCACCAATCCGGGCAGGGCAGGACACTGAAGCTTTCTTT.

The CDR3 reads CASSRQFGSSAGELFF. Here the CDR3 DNA reads TGTGCCAGCAGCCGACAATTCGGAAGTAGCGCCGGGGAGCTGTTTTTT. The chain couples TRBV5-5 to TRBJ2-2; weak D call: TRBD2 (5 bases). This CDR3 has 16 amino acids. From germline, CDR1 is SGHKS and CDR2 YYEKEE (reference sequence). With 4 bases removed from V and 6 bases from J, the gap between germline ends came to 19 bases.

J is TRBJ1-1 and V is TRBV7-3; no definite D call. In germline, CDR1 is SGHTA, CDR2 FQGTGA. This CDR3 has 14 amino acids. Trimming shortened V by 2 bases and J by 1 base, and 8 bases separated the two germline ends. The CDR3 here is CASSLSPSNTEAFF. DNA of the CDR3: TGTGCCAGCAGCTTATCCCCCTCGAACACTGAAGCTTTCTTT.

In its sample, this clone was seen a few times. In DNA, the CDR3 is TGTGCCAGCAGCTTGGGGGGGCCGGGTGACACTGAAGCTTTCTTT. It yields the protein CASSLGGPGDTEAFF. The J gene is TRBJ1-1, the V gene TRBV5-8; a possible D gene is TRBD1 (6 bases). Germline V CDR1 and CDR2: SGHTS, YDEGEE. V was cut by 0 bases and J by 3 bases, with 12 bases left in between. This CDR3 is built from 15 residues.

The rearrangement links TRBV29-1 to TRBJ2-1; 13 nucleotides agree with TRBD2. Trimming removed 6 bases from V and 1 base from J; junction bases left unmatched: 9. Germline CDR1 reads SQVTM; CDR2 reads ANQGSEA. The CDR3 sequence is 17 residues long. CDR3 protein: CSVPRLAGGFSYNEQFF. CDR3 nucleotides: TGCAGCGTCCCCCGACTAGCGGGAGGCTTTTCCTACAATGAGCAGTTCTTC.

This chain links TRBV30 with TRBJ1-2; TRBD1 agrees at 7 bases. Germline V gene sequence: CDR1 GTSNPN, CDR2 SVGIG (reference sequence). The CDR3 consists of 13 residues. Losses at the gene ends were 4 bases for V and 8 bases for J; bases not matched to a gene: 10. Written as DNA, the CDR3 is TGTGCCTGGAAGGGGGCACTGTCTCGGGGCTACACCTTC. Translated, it gives CAWKGALSRGYTF.

This chain links TRBV19 with TRBJ1-5; unclear D gene. V was clipped by 1 base and J by 1 base, with 14 bases between them. This CDR3 is 17 amino acids long. CDR1 and CDR2 (germline): LNHDA, SQIVND (reference sequence). The CDR3 loop is CASSIGVGGRSNQPQHF. The CDR3 coding sequence is TGTGCCAGTAGTATAGGAGTGGGCGGGCGGAGCAATCAGCCCCAGCATTTT.

The chain carries TRBV2 and TRBJ1-1; 9 positions match TRBD1. The CDR3 loop spans 15 amino acids. Germline assignment: CDR1 SNHLY and CDR2 FYNNEI. Germline trimming cut 6 bases from V and 3 bases from J; bases unmatched to any gene: 8. CDR3: CASSRTGDRDTEAFF. For the CDR3, the DNA is TGTGCCAGCAGCCGGACAGGGGATCGGGACACTGAAGCTTTCTTT.

CDR3 loop: CASSLQSTGRLTNYGYTF. The CDR3 DNA reads TGTGCCAGCAGCTTACAATCGACAGGGAGACTAACTAACTATGGCTACACCTTC. The rearrangement links TRBV7-2 to TRBJ1-2; TRBD1 agrees at 7 bases. V was clipped by 2 bases and J by 0 bases; unmatched bases: 12. The CDR3 is 18 amino acids. Germline-derived CDR1 and CDR2 are SGHTA and FQGNSA.

The V gene is TRBV7-9, the J gene TRBJ1-1; the match to TRBD1 covers 8 bases. There are 15 residues in the CDR3. With V trimmed by 5 bases and J by 1 base, 6 bases remained unmatched. The germline gives CDR1 SEHNR, CDR2 FQNEAQ (reference sequence). As DNA, the CDR3 is TGTGCCAGCAGCCTATCCGGGACAGGGAACACTGAAGCTTTCTTT. Protein product: CASSLSGTGNTEAFF. Full variable domain (rest looked up from reference TRBV7-9 and TRBJ1-1): DTGVSQNPRHKITKRGQNVTFRCDPISEHNRLYWYRQTLGQGPEFLTYFQNEAQLEKSRLLSDRFSAERPKGSFSTLEIQRTEQGDSAMYLCASSLSGTGNTEAFFGQGTRLTVV.

This clone showed up just once. V is TRBV19 and J is TRBJ1-1; D gene uncertain. V lost 7 bases, J lost 1 base, and 16 bases lay in between. Per germline, CDR1 LNHDA and CDR2 SQIVND (reference sequence). The CDR3 runs to 15 residues. The CDR3 protein is CASTDPLGENTEAFF. The CDR3 DNA reads as TGTGCCAGTACCGACCCTCTGGGCGAGAACACTGAAGCTTTCTTT.

The V gene is TRBV5-1, the J gene TRBJ1-1, with TRBD1 matching over 7 bases. Germline trimming cut 3 bases from V and 5 bases from J; bases unmatched to any gene: 1. The length of the CDR3 is 12 residues. From germline, CDR1 is SGHRS and CDR2 YFSETQ. This chain's CDR3 is CASSSRGTEAFF. DNA of the CDR3: TGCGCCAGCAGCTCCAGGGGGACTGAAGCTTTCTTT. The complete variable domain, with remaining parts taken from reference TRBV5-1 and TRBJ1-1, reads KAGVTQTPRYLIKTRGQQVTLSCSPISGHRSVSWYQQTPGQGLQFLFEYFSETQRNKGNFPGRFSGRQFSNSRSEMNVSTLELGDSALYLCASSSRGTEAFFGQGTRLTVV.

The genes are TRBV6-2 or TRBV6-3 and TRBJ1-2; 8 bases are a match to TRBD1. CDR3 length equals 14 residues. The germline CDR1 and CDR2 sequences are MNHEY and SVGEGT. Trimming cost V 6 bases and J 3 bases; bases outside gene matches: 6. The CDR3 spells CASSETGDDYGYTF. CDR3 sequence (DNA): TGTGCCAGCAGCGAGACAGGGGATGACTATGGCTACACCTTC.

The V and J genes are TRBV7-2 and TRBJ1-3; no clear D gene. There are 12 residues in the CDR3. CDR1 is SGHTA, CDR2 FQGNSA, per germline. V was clipped by 2 bases and J by 3 bases, with 2 bases between them. CDR3 nucleotide sequence: TGTGCCAGCAGCTTATATGGAAACACCATATATTTT. Amino acid sequence: CASSLYGNTIYF.

The chain links TRBV9 to TRBJ2-2; 7 bases line up with TRBD2. J was trimmed by 3 bases and V by 3 bases; bases with no gene match: 17. The CDR3 sequence is 19 residues long. CDR1 and CDR2 from the germline V gene are SGDLS and YYNGEE. CDR3 DNA sequence: TGTGCCAGCAGCGCCGGGACTATGGGCCCCGGGGCTTACACCGGGGAGCTGTTTTTT. Translation gives CASSAGTMGPGAYTGELFF.

V and J are TRBV6-1 and TRBJ1-4; no clear D gene. Germline V CDR1 and CDR2: MNHNS, SASEGT. Trimming removed 0 bases from V and 5 bases from J, with 10 bases in between. This CDR3 comprises 15 residues. This CDR3 reads CASSEAVGRNEKLFF. CDR3 in DNA: TGTGCCAGCAGTGAAGCGGTAGGGAGGAATGAAAAACTGTTTTTT.

J is TRBJ2-5 and V is TRBV7-9; 10 nucleotides match TRBD2. The CDR3 runs to 15 residues. From germline, CDR1 is SEHNR and CDR2 FQNEAQ (reference sequence). V lost 6 bases to trimming and J lost 4 bases; unmatched junction nucleotides: 8. The CDR3 bases are TGTGCCAGCAGGGGCTCTAGCGGGGGAGCAGAGACCCAGTACTTC. It is translated as CASRGSSGGAETQYF. Drawing the rest from reference TRBV7-9 and TRBJ2-5, the complete variable domain is DTGVSQNPRHKITKRGQNVTFRCDPISEHNRLYWYRQTLGQGPEFLTYFQNEAQLEKSRLLSDRFSAERPKGSFSTLEIQRTEQGDSAMYLCASRGSSGGAETQYFGPGTRLLVL.

This clone is a singleton in its sample. The chain is built from TRBV11-2 and TRBJ2-1; a weak D match, TRBD1 (5 bases). This CDR3 comprises 16 residues. The ends were cut back, 1 base at V and 2 bases at J, with 12 bases in the middle. Germline V lookup: CDR1 SGHAT, CDR2 FQNNGV. The CDR3 reads CASSLVAGLTYNEQFF. As DNA, the CDR3 is TGTGCCAGCAGCTTAGTCGCAGGGTTGACCTACAATGAGCAGTTCTTC.

V is TRBV2 and J is TRBJ1-5; TRBD1 is a possible D gene (5 bases). CDR3 length equals 13 residues. The V gene's germline CDR1 is SNHLY and CDR2 FYNNEI. Trimming left V 6 bases short and J 1 base short, with 7 bases between. The CDR3 sequence: CASSRESNQPQHF. Here the CDR3 DNA reads TGTGCCAGCAGCAGGGAAAGCAATCAGCCCCAGCATTTT.

The chain links TRBV4-2 to TRBJ1-2; 8 bases fit TRBD1. The CDR3 is 14 amino acids. V lost 1 base and J lost 7; bases outside the gene matches: 5. From germline, CDR1 is LGHNA and CDR2 YNFKEQ. The chain's CDR3 is CASSQGTGRGGYTF. The CDR3 bases are TGTGCCAGCAGCCAAGGGACAGGGAGGGGTGGCTACACCTTC.

This clone showed up just a few times. The chain employs TRBV28 and TRBJ2-1; TRBD1 might be the D (6 bases). There are 15 residues in the CDR3. Trimming removed 6 bases from V and 0 bases from J, with 12 bases in between. The germline V gene encodes CDR1 MDHEN and CDR2 SYDVKM. The CDR3 is CASSPRGISYNEQFF. The CDR3 region has the DNA TGTGCCAGCAGCCCTAGGGGGATCTCCTACAATGAGCAGTTCTTC.

This clone was observed a few times. The V call is TRBV6-2 or TRBV6-3, the J call TRBJ2-5; 8 bases match TRBD1. CDR3 length equals 13 residues. Germline V gene lookup returns CDR1 MNHEY and CDR2 SVGEGT. The J segment lost 5 bases and the V segment lost 6 bases, leaving 5 bases of the junction unmatched. The chain's CDR3 is CASSRGRRETQYF. The CDR3 bases are TGTGCCAGCAGCAGGGGGCGCCGGGAGACCCAGTACTTC.